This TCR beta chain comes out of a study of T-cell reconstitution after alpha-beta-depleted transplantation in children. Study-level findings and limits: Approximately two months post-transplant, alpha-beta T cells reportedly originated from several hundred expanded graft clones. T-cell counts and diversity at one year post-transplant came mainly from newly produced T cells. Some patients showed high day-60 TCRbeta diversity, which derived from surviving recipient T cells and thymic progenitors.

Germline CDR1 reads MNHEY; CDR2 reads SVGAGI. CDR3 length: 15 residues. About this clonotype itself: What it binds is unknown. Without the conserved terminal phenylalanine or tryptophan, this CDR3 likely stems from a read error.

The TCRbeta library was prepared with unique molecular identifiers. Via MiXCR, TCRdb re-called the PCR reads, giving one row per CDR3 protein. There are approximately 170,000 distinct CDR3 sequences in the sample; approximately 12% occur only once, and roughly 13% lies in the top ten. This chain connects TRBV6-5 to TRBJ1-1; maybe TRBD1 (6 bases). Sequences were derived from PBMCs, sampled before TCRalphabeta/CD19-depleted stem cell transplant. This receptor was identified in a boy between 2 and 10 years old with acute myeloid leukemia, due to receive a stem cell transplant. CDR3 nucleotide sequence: TGTTCCAGCAGTTACTCTCCCCAGGGGTCCACTGAAGCTTTCTCT. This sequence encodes CSSSYSPQGSTEAFS.